This T cell receptor (beta chain) appears in the sequencing data of a study of CD8 T cells in ankylosing spondylitis. Per germline, CDR1 SNHLY and CDR2 FYNNEI. This CDR3 contains 16 residues. The trim removed 3 bases at V and 6 bases at J, leaving 9 bases unmatched. This clonotype has just a few counts. What it binds is not known. Using its own MiXCR run on the 5' RACE reads, TCRdb lists one record per CDR3 protein. The repertoire holds about 390,000 distinct CDR3 sequences, with 20% to 25% as singletons. Whole-study findings and limits: Fewer than ten highly homologous variants made up a TCR beta motif that seemed to typify ankylosing spondylitis blood.

This receptor was obtained from a male donor with ankylosing spondylitis. The gene calls are TRBV2 and TRBJ2-2; the match to TRBD2 covers 8 bases. Sequenced input: blood, either unsorted or a sorted T cell fraction (not recorded which). The CDR3 loop is CASSDVREARAGELFF. The CDR3, as DNA: TGTGCCAGCAGTGACGTGCGGGAGGCCAGGGCCGGGGAGCTGTTTTTT. The variable domain in full, completed from reference TRBV2 and TRBJ2-2, reads EPEVTQTPSHQVTQMGQEVILRCVPISNHLYFYWYRQILGQKVEFLVSFYNNEISEKSEIFDDQFSVERPDGSNFTLKIRSTKLEDSAMYFCASSDVREARAGELFFGEGSRLTVL.